This T cell receptor beta chain was recorded in a study of cytomegalovirus exposure and HLA in healthy donors. Study-level information: Of roughly 360 genotyped donors, more than 75% grouped in the Caucasian-associated ancestry cluster. Whole-study results and caveats: Reported performance of the classifier showed diagnosis of cytomegalovirus status with high specificity and sensitivity. Accurate HLA-A and HLA-B prediction from TCR beta sequences was reported for most subjects. In a later analysis, donors in an Asian-associated ancestry cluster reportedly had fewer N-insertions in productive TCRs than the cohort mean.

As regards this clone: Its antigen is not identified.

PCR amplification relied on 60 Vbeta primers (plus 13 Jbeta primers). The assay was immunoSEQ multiplex PCR, and TCRdb's table has in-frame clones only and misses some. This sample has 90,000 to 120,000 clones, with more than 65% found just once. The CDR3 covers 15 residues. Losses at the gene ends were 6 bases for V and 0 bases for J; bases not matched to a gene: 4. CDR1 is MNHEY, CDR2 SVGAGI, per germline. The receptor was derived from a woman between 18 and 29 years old in good health and CMV-seropositive. Material for sequencing was PBMCs. This chain links TRBV6-5 with TRBJ1-3; TRBD1 matches at 8 bases. Here the CDR3 reads CASSRQGRSGNTIYF. Here the CDR3 DNA reads TGTGCCAGCAGCCGACAGGGGCGCTCTGGAAACACCATATATTTT.